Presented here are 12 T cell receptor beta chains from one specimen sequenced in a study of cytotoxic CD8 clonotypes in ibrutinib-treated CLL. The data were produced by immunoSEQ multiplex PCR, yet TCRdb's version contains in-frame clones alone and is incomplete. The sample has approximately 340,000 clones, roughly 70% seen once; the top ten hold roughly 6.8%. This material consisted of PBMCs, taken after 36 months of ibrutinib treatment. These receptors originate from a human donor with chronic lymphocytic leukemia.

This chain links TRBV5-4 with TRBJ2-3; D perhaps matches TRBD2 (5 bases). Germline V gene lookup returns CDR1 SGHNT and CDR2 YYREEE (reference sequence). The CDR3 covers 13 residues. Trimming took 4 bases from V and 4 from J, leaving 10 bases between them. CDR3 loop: CASSPAGADTQYF. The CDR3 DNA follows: TGTGCCAGCAGCCCGGCGGGTGCAGATACGCAGTATTTT.

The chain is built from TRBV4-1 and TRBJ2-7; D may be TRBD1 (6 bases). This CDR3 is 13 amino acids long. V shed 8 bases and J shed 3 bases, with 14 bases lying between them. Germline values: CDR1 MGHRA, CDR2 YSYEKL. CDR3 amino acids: CASAQGLFYEQYF. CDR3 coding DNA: TGCGCCAGCGCGCAGGGGCTATTCTACGAGCAGTACTTC.

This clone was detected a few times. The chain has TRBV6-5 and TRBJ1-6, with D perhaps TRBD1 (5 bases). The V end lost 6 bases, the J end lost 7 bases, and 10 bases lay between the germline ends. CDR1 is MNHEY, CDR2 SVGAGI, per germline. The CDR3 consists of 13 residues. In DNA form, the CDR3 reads TGTGCCAGCAGACGGCAGGGAAATTCACCCCTCCACTTT. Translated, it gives CASRRQGNSPLHF.

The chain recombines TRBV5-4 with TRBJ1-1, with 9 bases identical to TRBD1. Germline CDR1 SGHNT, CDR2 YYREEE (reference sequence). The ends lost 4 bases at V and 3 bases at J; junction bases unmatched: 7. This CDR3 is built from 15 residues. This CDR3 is CASSMGQGFHTEAFF. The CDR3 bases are TGTGCCAGCAGCATGGGACAGGGCTTTCACACTGAAGCTTTCTTT.

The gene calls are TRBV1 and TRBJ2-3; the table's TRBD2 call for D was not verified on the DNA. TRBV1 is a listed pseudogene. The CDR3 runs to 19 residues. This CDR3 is CTSSLTAGTSGGLTDTQYF. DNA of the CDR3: TGCACCAGCAGCCTAACGGCCGGGACTAGCGGGGGGTTAACAGATACGCAGTATTTT.

Here the CDR3 DNA reads TGTGCCAGCAGCTTAGCGGTAGCGGCAGGCCAAGAGACCCAGTACTTC. Translating it yields CASSLAVAAGQETQYF. The rearrangement joins TRBV7-9 to TRBJ2-5, with a weak D call TRBD2 (6 bases). The ends were cut back, 0 bases at V and 1 base at J, with 12 bases in the middle. CDR3 size: 16 residues. Germline assignment: CDR1 SEHNR and CDR2 FQNEAQ (reference sequence).

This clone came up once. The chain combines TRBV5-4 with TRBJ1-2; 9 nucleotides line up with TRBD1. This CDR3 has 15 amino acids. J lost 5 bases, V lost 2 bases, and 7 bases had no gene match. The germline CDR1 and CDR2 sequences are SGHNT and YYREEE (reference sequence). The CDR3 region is CASSFPGQGTYGYTF. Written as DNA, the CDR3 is TGTGCCAGCAGCTTTCCGGGACAGGGCACATATGGCTACACCTTC.

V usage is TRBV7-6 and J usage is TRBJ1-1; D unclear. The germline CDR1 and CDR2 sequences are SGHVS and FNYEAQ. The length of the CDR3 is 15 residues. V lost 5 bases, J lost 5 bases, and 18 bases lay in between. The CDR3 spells CASSPGYGEGTEAFF. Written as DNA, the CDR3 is TGTGCCAGCAGCCCGGGCTACGGGGAGGGTACTGAAGCTTTCTTT. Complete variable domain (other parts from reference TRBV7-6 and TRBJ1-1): GAGVSQSPRYKVTKRGQDVALRCDPISGHVSLYWYRQALGQGPEFLTYFNYEAQQDKSGLPNDRFSAERPEGSISTLTIQRTEQRDSAMYRCASSPGYGEGTEAFFGQGTRLTVV.

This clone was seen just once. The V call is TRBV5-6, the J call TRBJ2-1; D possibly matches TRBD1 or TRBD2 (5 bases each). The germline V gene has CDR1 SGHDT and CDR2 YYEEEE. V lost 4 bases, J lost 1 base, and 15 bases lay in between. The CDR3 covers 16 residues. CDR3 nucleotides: TGTGCCAGCAGCAGGCCCCAGGGACGGTCCTACAATGAGCAGTTCTTC. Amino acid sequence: CASSRPQGRSYNEQFF.

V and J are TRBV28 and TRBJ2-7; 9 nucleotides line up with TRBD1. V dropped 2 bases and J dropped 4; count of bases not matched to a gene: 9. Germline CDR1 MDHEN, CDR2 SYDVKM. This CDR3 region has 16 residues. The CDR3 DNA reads TGTGCCAGCAGTTTAATCATACAGGGGGCCCGGTACGAGCAGTACTTC. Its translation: CASSLIIQGARYEQYF.

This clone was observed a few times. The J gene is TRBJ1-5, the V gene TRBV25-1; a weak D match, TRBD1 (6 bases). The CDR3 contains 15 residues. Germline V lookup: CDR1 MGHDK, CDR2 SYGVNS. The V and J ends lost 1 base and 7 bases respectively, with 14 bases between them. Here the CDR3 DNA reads TGTGCCAGCAGTGAATTGGACAGAATCGGCCAGCCCCAGCATTTT. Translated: CASSELDRIGQPQHF.

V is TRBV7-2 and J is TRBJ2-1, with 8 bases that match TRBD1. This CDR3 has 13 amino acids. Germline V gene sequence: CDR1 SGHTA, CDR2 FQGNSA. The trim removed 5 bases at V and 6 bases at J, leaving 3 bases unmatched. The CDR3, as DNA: TGTGCCAGCAGCCCGGGACAGGCCAATGAGCAGTTCTTC. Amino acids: CASSPGQANEQFF.